This entry lists 14 T cell receptor beta chains sequenced from one sample in a study of blood T cell repertoires in COVID-19. Sequencing was performed with immunoSEQ multiplex PCR; in TCRdb, only in-frame clones are kept and a portion is missing. Among 200,000 to 300,000 clones listed, approximately 85% were seen once. The sequencing sample was made of peripheral blood. Receptors were obtained from a woman in her sixties with active or convalescent COVID-19.

This chain links TRBV6-5 with TRBJ1-2, with 7 bases identical to TRBD1. The CDR3 is made up of 12 amino acids. Trimming at V came to 7 bases and at J to 8 bases, leaving 7 bases not matched to a gene. Germline V gene data show CDR1 as MNHEY and CDR2 as SVGAGI. The CDR3 DNA follows: TGTGCCAGCACCATAGACAGGGTCGGCTACACCTTC. Translated, it gives CASTIDRVGYTF.

This chain connects TRBV5-8 to TRBJ2-1; the match to TRBD2 covers 10 bases. Germline V gene sequence: CDR1 SGHTS, CDR2 YDEGEE. With 4 bases clipped from V and 15 bases from J, the junction kept 10 bases outside the gene matches. The CDR3 consists of 13 residues. CDR3 region: CASSPGLASFRFF. CDR3 nucleotide sequence: TGTGCCAGCAGCCCGGGACTAGCGTCGTTTAGGTTCTTC.

V and J are TRBV19 and TRBJ1-1; TRBD1 matches at 7 bases. Unmatched junction bases numbered 6, after V lost 3 bases and J lost 8 bases. Germline V lookup: CDR1 LNHDA, CDR2 SQIVND (reference sequence). The CDR3 length is 13 residues. CDR3 in amino acids: CASSIPGQAEAFF. The CDR3 nucleotides read TGTGCCAGTAGTATCCCCGGACAGGCCGAAGCTTTCTTT.

V and J are TRBV5-6 and TRBJ1-5, with 9 bases identical to TRBD1. The CDR3 length is 16 residues. The germline CDR1 and CDR2 sequences are SGHDT and YYEEEE. The V segment lost 3 bases and the J segment 3 bases; nucleotides outside the gene matches: 7. CDR3 protein: CASSWGQGVNNQPQHF. CDR3 coding DNA: TGTGCCAGCAGCTGGGGACAGGGCGTGAACAATCAGCCCCAGCATTTT.

The chain joins TRBV9 to TRBJ1-3; D gene unclear. The CDR3 totals 14 residues. Per the germline V gene, CDR1 is SGDLS and CDR2 is YYNGEE. V lost 5 bases, J lost 0 bases, and 9 bases lay in between. The CDR3 DNA reads as TGTGCCAGCAGTTCGACTTACTCTGGAAACACCATATATTTT. Translated: CASSSTYSGNTIYF.

The chain couples TRBV27 to TRBJ2-3; TRBD2 agrees at 8 bases. Germline assignment: CDR1 MNHEY and CDR2 SMNVEV (reference sequence). CDR3 length: 15 amino acids. V dropped 2 bases and J dropped 4; count of bases not matched to a gene: 5. CDR3 protein: CASSLGTSSPDTQYF. Here the CDR3 DNA reads TGTGCCAGCAGTTTAGGGACTAGTAGCCCAGATACGCAGTATTTT.

The chain employs TRBV7-2 and TRBJ2-3; the match to TRBD2 covers 11 bases. V dropped 3 bases and J dropped 4; count of bases not matched to a gene: 3. Germline CDR1 reads SGHTA; CDR2 reads FQGNSA. The CDR3 is 15 residues long. CDR3 nucleotides: TGTGCCAGCAGCTTTAGCGGGGGGGCTGCAGATACGCAGTATTTT. Protein sequence: CASSFSGGAADTQYF. Supplemented by reference TRBV7-2 and TRBJ2-3, the full variable domain reads GAGVSQSPSNKVTEKGKDVELRCDPISGHTALYWYRQSLGQGLEFLIYFQGNSAPDKSGLPSDRFSAERTGGSVSTLTIQRTQQEDSAVYLCASSFSGGAADTQYFGPGTRLTVL.

The rearrangement uses TRBV10-3 and TRBJ1-2; 11 bases line up with TRBD1. The V gene's germline CDR1 is ENHRY and CDR2 SYGVKD. Trimming at V came to 2 bases and at J to 4 bases, leaving 12 bases not matched to a gene. The CDR3 extends over 18 amino acids. CDR3 protein: CAISEPGQGAPQSYGYTF. The CDR3 coding sequence is TGTGCCATCAGTGAGCCAGGACAGGGGGCCCCACAATCCTATGGCTACACCTTC.

The chain joins TRBV5-8 to TRBJ1-2; TRBD1 agrees at 7 bases. The V and J ends lost 3 bases and 6 bases, in that order; junction bases with no gene match: 8. Germline CDR1 reads SGHTS; CDR2 reads YDEGEE. CDR3 size: 14 residues. DNA of the CDR3: TGTGCCAGCAGCTGGGGGTACCAGGGGGATGGCTACACCTTC. Encoded protein: CASSWGYQGDGYTF.

V usage is TRBV4-1 and J usage is TRBJ1-2; 9 bases fit TRBD1. J gave up 2 bases and V 4 bases, and 5 bases lay outside the gene matches. Germline V gene lookup returns CDR1 MGHRA and CDR2 YSYEKL. CDR3 length equals 15 residues. The CDR3 spells CASSPTGGANYGYTF. In DNA, the CDR3 is TGCGCCAGCAGCCCAACAGGGGGCGCAAACTATGGCTACACCTTC.

This chain links TRBV7-6 with TRBJ2-3, with D possibly TRBD2 on 5 matching bases. From germline, CDR1 is SGHVS and CDR2 FNYEAQ. With 1 base removed from V and 9 bases from J, the gap between germline ends came to 14 bases. CDR3 length: 14 amino acids. The DNA of the CDR3 is TGTGCCAGCAGCTTAGGCCCCTCTAGCAACACGCAGTATTTT. Translation: CASSLGPSSNTQYF.

CDR3 bases: TGTGCCAGCAGCGCAGGACTCGACACTGAAGCTTTCTTT. Protein product: CASSAGLDTEAFF. The V call is TRBV9, the J call TRBJ1-1, with D unresolved. The V gene's germline CDR1 is SGDLS and CDR2 YYNGEE. With 3 bases removed from V and 3 bases from J, the gap between germline ends came to 9 bases. The CDR3 consists of 13 residues.

This chain joins TRBV27 and TRBJ2-3; D might be TRBD2 (7 bases). The CDR3 is 15 residues long. Germline V gives CDR1 MNHEY, CDR2 SMNVEV (reference sequence). The ends were cut back, 6 bases at V and 2 bases at J, with 15 bases in the middle. The DNA of the CDR3 is TGTGCCAGCAGCCTAGGGGGGGAGGACACAGATACGCAGTATTTT. This translates into CASSLGGEDTDTQYF.

The chain is built from TRBV2 and TRBJ1-5, with D uncertain. The CDR3 extends over 14 amino acids. V lost 0 bases, J lost 4 bases, and 7 bases lay in between. Germline CDR1 reads SNHLY; CDR2 reads FYNNEI. CDR3 sequence reads: CASSEARWNQPQHF. CDR3 DNA sequence: TGTGCCAGCAGTGAAGCGCGGTGGAATCAGCCCCAGCATTTT.